This note documents a single T cell receptor beta chain sequence. This specimen belongs to a study of control samples from healthy donors and cancer patients. The length of the CDR3 is 15 residues. In germline, CDR1 is MNHNS, CDR2 SASEGT. V shed 1 base and J shed 0 bases, with 7 bases lying between them. The repertoire was sequenced with immunoSEQ multiplex PCR; TCRdb's copy has only in-frame clones and lacks some. The table shows about 140,000 clones, with approximately 92% occurring only once. Sequencing was carried out using blood. The TCR comes from a man aged 30 to 45 in good health. The V gene is TRBV6-1, the J gene TRBJ1-3; D not certain. The CDR3 region is CASSEGVGSGNTIYF. In DNA form, the CDR3 reads TGTGCCAGCAGTGAAGGGGTAGGCTCTGGAAACACCATATATTTT.